The 11 T cell receptor beta chains below were found in one sample sequenced in a study of T cells after yellow fever vaccination. TCRdb used MiXCR to reprocess the 5' RACE reads, holding one entry per CDR3 protein. Altogether just under 600,000 distinct CDR3 sequences are present, roughly 14% being singletons, with the ten largest covering over 12%. Sequenced here: PBMCs, sampled on the day of the yellow fever booster vaccination. These TCRs come from a man under 40 who received the YFV17D yellow fever vaccine.

This clonotype turned up a few times. J is TRBJ1-1 and V is TRBV14; D remains ambiguous. Trimming pared 0 bases from V and 5 bases from J, leaving 7 bases between. This CDR3 is built from 13 residues. Germline assignment: CDR1 SGHDN and CDR2 FVKESK. CDR3 sequence: CASSQERQTEAFF. The CDR3, as DNA: TGTGCCAGCAGCCAAGAACGGCAGACTGAAGCTTTCTTT.

The chain links TRBV20-1 to TRBJ2-7, with TRBD1 matching 9 bases. CDR1 and CDR2 from the germline V gene are DFQATT and SNEGSKA (reference sequence). Trimming removed 1 base from V and 3 bases from J; junction bases left unmatched: 4. The CDR3 runs 14 residues. The CDR3 here is CSARADRGDYEQYF. CDR3 nucleotides: TGCAGTGCTAGAGCGGACAGGGGAGACTACGAGCAGTACTTC.

The chain carries TRBV5-1 and TRBJ2-7; a weak D match, TRBD2 (6 bases). Trimming shortened V by 0 bases and J by 4 bases, and 14 bases separated the two germline ends. The germline gives CDR1 SGHRS, CDR2 YFSETQ. The CDR3 consists of 15 residues. CDR3 sequence: CASSLANSGKYEQYF. The CDR3 nucleotides are TGCGCCAGCAGCTTGGCCAATAGCGGAAAATACGAGCAGTACTTC.

This clonotype has just a few counts. The chain employs TRBV6-5 and TRBJ2-7, with D tentatively TRBD1 or TRBD2 (7 bases each). Per germline, CDR1 MNHEY and CDR2 SVGAGI. Trimming cost V 5 bases and J 5 bases, with 16 bases left between them. The CDR3 totals 14 residues. CDR3 nucleotides: TGTGCCAGCAGTACACGACAGGGAGGGCACGAGCAGTACTTC. Translation gives CASSTRQGGHEQYF.

J is TRBJ2-7 and V is TRBV18; 8 bases agree with TRBD1. CDR1 is KGHSH, CDR2 LQKENI, per germline. This CDR3 has 15 amino acids. The junction had 4 bases not matched to a gene; V was cut back by 1 base and J by 2 bases. This CDR3 reads CASSPRGDRTYEQYF. The CDR3 DNA reads TGTGCCAGCTCACCACGTGGGGACAGGACCTACGAGCAGTACTTC.

This clonotype came up a few times. The chain employs TRBV6-1 and TRBJ1-3; D is possibly TRBD1 (5 bases). The CDR3 contains 16 residues. V lost 5 bases, J lost 1 base, and 15 bases lay in between. Germline V lookup: CDR1 MNHNS, CDR2 SASEGT. The CDR3 DNA is TGTGCCAGCAGTATGCACCCTCCAGGGTCTGGAAACACCATATATTTT. Translated, it gives CASSMHPPGSGNTIYF.

A few counts support this clonotype. The V call is TRBV5-5, the J call TRBJ1-2; a weak D match, TRBD1 (5 bases). The CDR3 sequence is 15 residues long. Deletions cut 4 bases from V and 5 bases from J, with 18 bases between. The germline CDR1 and CDR2 sequences are SGHKS and YYEKEE (reference sequence). This CDR3 is CASSRVQGGSYGYTF. CDR3 in DNA: TGTGCCAGCAGCCGGGTTCAGGGTGGGTCATATGGCTACACCTTC.

This chain links TRBV5-1 with TRBJ1-2, with D uncertain. V was shortened by 3 bases and J by 7 bases, with 19 bases between the two germline ends. This CDR3 is built from 15 residues. Germline V gene data show CDR1 as SGHRS and CDR2 as YFSETQ. CDR3 loop: CASSSGGTGPVGYTF. CDR3 DNA: TGCGCCAGCAGCTCGGGAGGTACTGGACCTGTTGGCTACACCTTC. Looking up the rest from reference TRBV5-1 and TRBJ1-2 gives the full variable domain: KAGVTQTPRYLIKTRGQQVTLSCSPISGHRSVSWYQQTPGQGLQFLFEYFSETQRNKGNFPGRFSGRQFSNSRSEMNVSTLELGDSALYLCASSSGGTGPVGYTFGSGTRLTVV.

V and J are TRBV27 and TRBJ2-1, with 11 positions matching TRBD2. This CDR3 has 15 residues. The junction had 8 bases not matched to a gene; V was cut back by 8 bases and J by 5 bases. From germline, CDR1 is MNHEY and CDR2 SMNVEV (reference sequence). The CDR3 protein is CASRPVAGGNNEQFF. The CDR3 coding sequence is TGTGCCAGCCGTCCGGTAGCGGGGGGGAACAATGAGCAGTTCTTC.

The rearrangement uses TRBV29-1 and TRBJ2-3; D is undetermined. The germline CDR1 and CDR2 sequences are SQVTM and ANQGSEA. Trimming shortened V by 4 bases and J by 2 bases, and 7 bases separated the two germline ends. The CDR3 spans 12 residues. CDR3 sequence reads: CSVARYTDTQYF. For the CDR3, the DNA is TGCAGCGTTGCTAGATACACAGATACGCAGTATTTT.

In its sample, this clonotype was seen a few times. The chain is built from TRBV30 and TRBJ2-1; D perhaps matches TRBD1 (6 bases). The germline V gene has CDR1 GTSNPN and CDR2 SVGIG (reference sequence). The CDR3 length is 19 residues. The ends were cut back, 0 bases at V and 0 bases at J, with 21 bases in the middle. The CDR3 protein is CAWSVLRRTAYRSYNEQFF. For the CDR3, the DNA is TGTGCCTGGAGTGTACTCCGTCGGACAGCTTACCGCTCCTACAATGAGCAGTTCTTC. The whole variable domain, filled in from reference TRBV30 and TRBJ2-1, reads SQTIHQWPATLVQPVGSPLSLECTVEGTSNPNLYWYRQAAGRGLQLLFYSVGIGQISSEVPQNLSASRPQDRQFILSSKKLLLSDSGFYLCAWSVLRRTAYRSYNEQFFGPGTRLTVL.